This TCR beta chain originates from a study of blood T cell repertoires in COVID-19. Whole-study context: Sites across the United States, Italy and Spain contributed samples from acute and convalescent COVID-19. Nucleic acid was either cDNA or gDNA, and it came from T cells, B-cell-depleted T cells, or PBMCs.

In the original processing: Estimated nucleated cell counts came from reference gene primer amplification. Produced via immunoSEQ multiplex PCR; TCRdb's table is partial and in-frame only. V, J and clone size were drawn from that table, and D and trimming were deduced from the DNA. The table includes about 74,000 clones, 90% detected once. From germline, CDR1 is MGHDK and CDR2 SYGVNS. The CDR3 spans 13 residues. The V and J ends lost 6 bases and 8 bases, in that order; junction bases with no gene match: 8. This TCR derives from a human donor in a cohort sampled during active COVID-19. The V and J genes are TRBV25-1 and TRBJ1-2; 8 bases match TRBD1. Sequences were obtained from peripheral blood. This chain's CDR3 is CASRQGAGDGYTF. CDR3 nucleotide sequence: TGTGCCAGCAGGCAGGGGGCAGGGGACGGCTACACCTTC.